These T cell receptor beta chains were read from a single sample in a study of T cell responses to AZD1222 COVID-19 vaccine. The method was immunoSEQ multiplex PCR; TCRdb's version includes in-frame clones alone and lacks a portion of them. This sample has roughly 79,000 clones, with approximately 82% found just once. Material: peripheral blood, obtained on day 0 of AZD1222 vaccination. All receptors come from an adult in good health. The CDR3 runs from the conserved cysteine through the conserved F or W. Fields, in order: V gene, J gene, clone size, D gene, CDR3 protein, CDR3 DNA. D genes are given only for firm matches. The listing skips clone size in some rows; elsewhere it reads once, few, many or a size class.

V: TRBV5-5
J: TRBJ2-5
size: -
D: -
CDR3: CASTPRGEEAQYF
DNA: TGTGCCAGCACGCCGCGTGGGGAAGAGGCCCAGTACTTC

V: TRBV4-3
J: TRBJ2-1
size: -
D: TRBD2
CDR3: CASSQVAAGLAGNEQFF
DNA: TGCGCCAGCAGCCAAGTAGCCGCAGGACTAGCGGGCAATGAGCAGTTCTTC

V: TRBV30
J: TRBJ1-5
size: -
D: -
CDR3: CAWSVGDFNQPQHF
DNA: TGTGCCTGGAGTGTGGGGGACTTCAATCAACCCCAGCATTTT

V: TRBV7-9
J: TRBJ2-3
size: -
D: TRBD2
CDR3: CASKRVGVAGGRMDTQYF
DNA: TGTGCCAGCAAGAGGGTGGGAGTAGCGGGAGGCCGAATGGATACGCAGTATTTT

V: TRBV7-2
J: TRBJ2-5
size: -
D: TRBD2
CDR3: CASSFQTSGVGGETQYF
DNA: TGTGCCAGCAGCTTTCAAACTAGCGGGGTAGGGGGGGAGACCCAGTACTTC

V: TRBV29-1
J: TRBJ1-1
size: -
D: -
CDR3: CSVSVGGDTEAFF
DNA: TGCAGCGTTTCGGTGGGTGGCGACACTGAAGCTTTCTTT

V: TRBV5-1
J: TRBJ2-7
size: -
D: -
CDR3: CASSPQPAGGLGGSRYEQYF
DNA: TGCGCCAGCAGCCCGCAGCCTGCCGGGGGGCTAGGCGGGAGTAGGTACGAGCAGTACTTC

V: TRBV11-2
J: TRBJ1-2
size: -
D: -
CDR3: CASRPLGGRTNYGYTF
DNA: TGTGCCAGCAGACCATTGGGGGGGAGAACTAACTATGGCTACACCTTC

V: TRBV29-1
J: TRBJ1-2
size: -
D: -
CDR3: CSVPSRELYGYTF
DNA: TGCAGCGTCCCTAGTCGGGAGCTGTATGGCTACACCTTC

V: TRBV7-8
J: TRBJ2-7
size: -
D: -
CDR3: CASSLGWRTEQYF
DNA: TGTGCCAGCAGCTTAGGTTGGCGGACCGAGCAGTACTTC

V: TRBV5-1
J: TRBJ1-3
size: -
D: TRBD1
CDR3: CASSGTGDPGNTIYF
DNA: TGCGCCAGCAGCGGTACAGGGGATCCTGGAAACACCATATATTTT

V: TRBV5-5
J: TRBJ2-7
size: -
D: -
CDR3: CASSTDLREQYF
DNA: TGTGCCAGCAGCACGGACTTGCGCGAGCAGTACTTC

V: TRBV18
J: TRBJ2-3
size: -
D: TRBD1
CDR3: CASSSGTGTDTQYF
DNA: TGTGCCAGCTCATCCGGGACAGGGACAGATACGCAGTATTTT

V: TRBV28
J: TRBJ2-7
size: -
D: -
CDR3: CASRGTPYEQYF
DNA: TGTGCCAGCAGAGGGACACCCTACGAGCAGTACTTC

V: TRBV20-1
J: TRBJ2-3
size: -
D: -
CDR3: CSEGREDTQYF
DNA: TGCAGTGAGGGCCGGGAAGATACGCAGTATTTT

V: TRBV4-1
J: TRBJ2-5
size: -
D: TRBD2
CDR3: CASSHRSGRAAETQYF
DNA: TGCGCCAGCAGCCATAGAAGCGGGAGGGCCGCTGAGACCCAGTACTTC

V: TRBV7-2
J: TRBJ2-1
size: -
D: TRBD2
CDR3: CASSTSESYNEQFF
DNA: TGTGCCAGCAGCACTAGCGAGTCCTACAATGAGCAGTTCTTC

V: TRBV18
J: TRBJ2-7
size: -
D: TRBD1
CDR3: CASSPEDRGLKWYF
DNA: TGTGCCAGCTCACCAGAGGACAGGGGGCTAAAGTGGTACTTC

V: TRBV12-3/TRBV12-4
J: TRBJ1-4
size: -
D: -
CDR3: CASSFAVQKLFF
DNA: TGTGCCAGCAGTTTTGCAGTGCAGAAACTGTTTTTT

V: TRBV5-1
J: TRBJ2-5
size: once
D: -
CDR3: CASSLRQLEETQYF
DNA: TGCGCCAGCAGCTTGCGGCAGCTTGAAGAGACCCAGTACTTC

V: TRBV9
J: TRBJ2-1
size: -
D: TRBD2
CDR3: CASSVASSGRRSEQFF
DNA: TGTGCCAGCAGCGTAGCTAGTAGCGGGAGGAGGAGTGAGCAGTTCTTC

V: TRBV7-2
J: TRBJ1-2
size: few
D: -
CDR3: CASSSRIDYGYTF
DNA: TGTGCCAGCAGCTCCCGAATTGACTATGGCTACACCTTC

V: TRBV7-2
J: TRBJ1-3
size: -
D: TRBD1
CDR3: CASSPWTGGGNTIYF
DNA: TGTGCCAGCAGCCCCTGGACAGGGGGAGGAAACACCATATATTTT

V: TRBV29-1
J: TRBJ2-7
size: -
D: -
CDR3: CSVVLGPPYEQYF
DNA: TGCAGCGTTGTACTGGGTCCTCCCTACGAGCAGTACTTC